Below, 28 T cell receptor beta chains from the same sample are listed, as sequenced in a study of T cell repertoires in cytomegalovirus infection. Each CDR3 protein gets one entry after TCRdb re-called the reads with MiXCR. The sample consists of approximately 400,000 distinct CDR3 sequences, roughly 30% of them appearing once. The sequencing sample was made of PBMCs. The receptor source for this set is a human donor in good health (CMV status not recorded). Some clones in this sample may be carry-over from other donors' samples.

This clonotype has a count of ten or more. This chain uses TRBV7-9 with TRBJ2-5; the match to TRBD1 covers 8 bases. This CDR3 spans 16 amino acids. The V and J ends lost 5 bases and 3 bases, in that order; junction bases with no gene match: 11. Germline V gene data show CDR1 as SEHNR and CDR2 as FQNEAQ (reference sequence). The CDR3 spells CASSARQGTGEETQYF. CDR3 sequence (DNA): TGTGCCAGCAGCGCCCGACAGGGGACTGGAGAAGAGACCCAGTACTTC.

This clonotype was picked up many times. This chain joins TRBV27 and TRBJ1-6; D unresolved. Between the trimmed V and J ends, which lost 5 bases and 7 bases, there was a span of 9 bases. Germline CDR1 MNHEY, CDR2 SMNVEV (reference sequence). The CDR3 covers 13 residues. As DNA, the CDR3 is TGTGCCAGCAGTCGCGGCGGGAATTCACCCCTCCACTTT. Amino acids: CASSRGGNSPLHF.

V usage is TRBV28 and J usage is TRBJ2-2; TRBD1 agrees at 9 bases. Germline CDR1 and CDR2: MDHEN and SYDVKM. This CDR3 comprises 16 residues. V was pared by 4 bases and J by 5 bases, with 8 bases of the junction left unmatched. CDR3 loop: CASSSSGTGRTGELFF. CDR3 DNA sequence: TGTGCCAGCAGTTCGAGCGGGACAGGGCGGACCGGGGAGCTGTTTTTT.

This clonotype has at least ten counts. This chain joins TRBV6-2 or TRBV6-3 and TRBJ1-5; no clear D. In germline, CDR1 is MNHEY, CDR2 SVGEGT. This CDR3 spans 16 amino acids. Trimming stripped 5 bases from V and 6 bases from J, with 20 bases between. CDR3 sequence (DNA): TGTGCCAGCAGTCCTTTGGCAGCCGCCCGGACTCAGCCCCAGCATTTT. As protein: CASSPLAAARTQPQHF.

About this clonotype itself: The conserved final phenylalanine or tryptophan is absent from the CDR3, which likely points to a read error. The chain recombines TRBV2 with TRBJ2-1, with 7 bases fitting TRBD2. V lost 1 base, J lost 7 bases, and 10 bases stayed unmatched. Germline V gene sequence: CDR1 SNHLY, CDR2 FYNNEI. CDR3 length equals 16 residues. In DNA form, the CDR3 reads TGTGCCAGCAGTGAAGTTCGGTCTAGCGGATGGAATGAGCAGTTCGTC. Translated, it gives CASSEVRSSGWNEQFV.

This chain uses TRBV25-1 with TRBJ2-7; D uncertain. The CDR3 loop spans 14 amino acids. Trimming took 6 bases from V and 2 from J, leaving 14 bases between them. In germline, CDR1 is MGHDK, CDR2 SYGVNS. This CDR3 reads CASREAGSAYEQYF. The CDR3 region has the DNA TGTGCCAGCAGGGAAGCCGGCAGCGCCTACGAGCAGTACTTC.

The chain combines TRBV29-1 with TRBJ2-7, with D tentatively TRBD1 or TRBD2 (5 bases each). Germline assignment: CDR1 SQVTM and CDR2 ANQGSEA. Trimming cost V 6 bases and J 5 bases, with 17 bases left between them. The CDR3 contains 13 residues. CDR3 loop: CSVTRDGAHEQYF. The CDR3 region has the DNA TGCAGCGTCACCCGGGACGGAGCACACGAGCAGTACTTC.

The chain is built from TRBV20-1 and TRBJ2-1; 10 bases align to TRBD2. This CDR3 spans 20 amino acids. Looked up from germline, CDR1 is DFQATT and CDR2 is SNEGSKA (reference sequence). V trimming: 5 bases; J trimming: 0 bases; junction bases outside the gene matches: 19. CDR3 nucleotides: TGCAGTGCTGATCCGGCCGGGACGGGGACTAGCGTCCGCTCCTACAATGAGCAGTTCTTC. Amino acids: CSADPAGTGTSVRSYNEQFF.

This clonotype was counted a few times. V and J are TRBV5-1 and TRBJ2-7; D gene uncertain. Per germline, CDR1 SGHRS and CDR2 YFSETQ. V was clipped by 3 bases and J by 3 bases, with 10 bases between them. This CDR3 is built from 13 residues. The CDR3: CASSSDVVYEQYF. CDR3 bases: TGCGCCAGCAGCTCAGACGTCGTCTACGAGCAGTACTTC. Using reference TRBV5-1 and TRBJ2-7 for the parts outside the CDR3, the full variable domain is KAGVTQTPRYLIKTRGQQVTLSCSPISGHRSVSWYQQTPGQGLQFLFEYFSETQRNKGNFPGRFSGRQFSNSRSEMNVSTLELGDSALYLCASSSDVVYEQYFGPGTRLTVT.

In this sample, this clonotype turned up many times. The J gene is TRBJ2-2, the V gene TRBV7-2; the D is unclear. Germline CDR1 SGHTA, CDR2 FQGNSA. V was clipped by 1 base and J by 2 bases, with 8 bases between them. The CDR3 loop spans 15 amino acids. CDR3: CASSLEWANTGELFF. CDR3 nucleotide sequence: TGTGCCAGCAGCTTAGAGTGGGCTAACACCGGGGAGCTGTTTTTT.

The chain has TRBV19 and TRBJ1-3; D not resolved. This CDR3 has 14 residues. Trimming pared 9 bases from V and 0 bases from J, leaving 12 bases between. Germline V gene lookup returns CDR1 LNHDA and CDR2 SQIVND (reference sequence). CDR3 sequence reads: CASVSWNSGNTIYF. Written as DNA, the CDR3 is TGTGCCAGCGTGTCGTGGAACTCTGGAAACACCATATATTTT.

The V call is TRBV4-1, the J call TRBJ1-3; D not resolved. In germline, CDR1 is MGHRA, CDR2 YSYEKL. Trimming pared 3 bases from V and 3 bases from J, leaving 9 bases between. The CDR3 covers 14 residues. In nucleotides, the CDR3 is TGCGCCAGCAGCCAGGAACAATTTGGAAACACCATATATTTT. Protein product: CASSQEQFGNTIYF.

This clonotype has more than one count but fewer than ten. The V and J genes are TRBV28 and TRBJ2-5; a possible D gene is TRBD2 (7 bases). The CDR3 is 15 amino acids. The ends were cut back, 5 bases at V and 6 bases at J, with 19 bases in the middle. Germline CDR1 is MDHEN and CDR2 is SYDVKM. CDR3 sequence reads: CASSGGGGRRQTQYF. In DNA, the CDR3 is TGTGCCAGCAGTGGAGGGGGGGGGCGCAGGCAGACCCAGTACTTC.

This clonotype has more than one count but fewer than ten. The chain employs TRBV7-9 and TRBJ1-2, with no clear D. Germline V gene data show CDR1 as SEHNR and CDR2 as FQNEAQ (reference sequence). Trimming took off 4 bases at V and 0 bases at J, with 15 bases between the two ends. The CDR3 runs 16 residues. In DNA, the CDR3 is TGTGCCAGCAGCTCGGGCGGTACAGAGCCTAACTATGGCTACACCTTC. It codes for CASSSGGTEPNYGYTF. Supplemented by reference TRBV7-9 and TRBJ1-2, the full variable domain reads DTGVSQNPRHKITKRGQNVTFRCDPISEHNRLYWYRQTLGQGPEFLTYFQNEAQLEKSRLLSDRFSAERPKGSFSTLEIQRTEQGDSAMYLCASSSGGTEPNYGYTFGSGTRLTVV.

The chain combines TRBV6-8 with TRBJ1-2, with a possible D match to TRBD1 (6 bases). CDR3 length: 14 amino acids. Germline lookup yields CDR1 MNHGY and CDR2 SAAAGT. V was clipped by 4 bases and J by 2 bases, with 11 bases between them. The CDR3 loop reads CASSWEGGNYGYTF. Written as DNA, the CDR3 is TGTGCCAGCAGTTGGGAGGGGGGGAACTATGGCTACACCTTC.

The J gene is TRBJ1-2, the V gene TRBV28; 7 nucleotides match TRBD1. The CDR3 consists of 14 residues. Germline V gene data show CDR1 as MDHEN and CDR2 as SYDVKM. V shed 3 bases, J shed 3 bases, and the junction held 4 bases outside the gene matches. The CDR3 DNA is TGTGCCAGCAGTTTGAGAGGGGGCTACTATGGCTACACCTTC. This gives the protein CASSLRGGYYGYTF.

CDR3 protein: CASSLASDEQYF. The CDR3 DNA reads TGTGCCAGCAGCTTAGCCTCGGACGAGCAGTACTTC. The V call is TRBV7-9, the J call TRBJ2-7; D unclear. V lost 0 bases and J lost 5, with 5 bases in between. The CDR3 loop spans 12 amino acids. Germline CDR1 SEHNR, CDR2 FQNEAQ (reference sequence).

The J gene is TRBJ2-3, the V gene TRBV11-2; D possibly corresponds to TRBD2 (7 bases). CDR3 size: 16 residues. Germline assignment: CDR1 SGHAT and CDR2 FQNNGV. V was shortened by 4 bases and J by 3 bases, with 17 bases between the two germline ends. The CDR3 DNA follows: TGTGCCAGCAGCTCCACGGGGCGGGGGCAGACAGATACGCAGTATTTT. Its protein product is CASSSTGRGQTDTQYF.

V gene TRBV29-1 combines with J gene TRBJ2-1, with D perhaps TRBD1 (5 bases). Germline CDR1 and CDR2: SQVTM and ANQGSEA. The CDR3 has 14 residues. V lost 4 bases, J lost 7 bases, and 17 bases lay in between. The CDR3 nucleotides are TGCAGCGTTGTTGCCCCGCAGGGTTATAATGAGCAGTTCTTC. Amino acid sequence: CSVVAPQGYNEQFF.

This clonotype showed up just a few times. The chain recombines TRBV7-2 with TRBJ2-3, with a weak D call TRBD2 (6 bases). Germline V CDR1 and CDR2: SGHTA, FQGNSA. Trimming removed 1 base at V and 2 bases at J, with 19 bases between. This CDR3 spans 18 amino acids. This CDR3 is CASSLVGLNVISTDTQYF. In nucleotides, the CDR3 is TGTGCCAGCAGCTTAGTTGGACTAAACGTCATTTCCACAGATACGCAGTATTTT.

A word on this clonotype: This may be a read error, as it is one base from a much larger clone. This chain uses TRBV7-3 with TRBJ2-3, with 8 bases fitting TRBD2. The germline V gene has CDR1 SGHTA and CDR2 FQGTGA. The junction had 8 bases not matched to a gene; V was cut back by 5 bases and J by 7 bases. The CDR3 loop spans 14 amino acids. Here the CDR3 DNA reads TGTGCCAGCAGCCCCAACGGGGGGGCATATACGCAGTATTTT. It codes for CASSPNGGAYTQYF. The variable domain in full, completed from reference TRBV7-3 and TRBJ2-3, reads GAGVSQTPSNKVTEKGKYVELRCDPISGHTALYWYRQSLGQGPEFLIYFQGTGAADDSGLPNDRFFAVRPEGSVSTLKIQRTERGDSAVYLCASSPNGGAYTQYFGPGTRLTVL.

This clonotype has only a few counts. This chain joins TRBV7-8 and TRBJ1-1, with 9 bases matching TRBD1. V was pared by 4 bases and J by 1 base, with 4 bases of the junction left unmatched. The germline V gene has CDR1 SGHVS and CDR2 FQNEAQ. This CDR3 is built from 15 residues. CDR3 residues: CASSWGQGRNTEAFF. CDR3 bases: TGTGCCAGCAGCTGGGGACAGGGCAGGAACACTGAAGCTTTCTTT.

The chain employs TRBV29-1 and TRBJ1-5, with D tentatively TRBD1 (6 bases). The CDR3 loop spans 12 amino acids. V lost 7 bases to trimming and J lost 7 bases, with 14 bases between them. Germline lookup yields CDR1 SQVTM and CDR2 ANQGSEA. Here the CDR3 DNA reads TGCAGCGCACAGGGATCGGGGCAGCCCCAGCATTTT. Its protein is CSAQGSGQPQHF.

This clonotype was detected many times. CDR3 amino acids: CASSKTGLLRDEQFF. The CDR3 bases are TGTGCCAGCAGCAAGACAGGGTTATTGAGGGATGAGCAGTTCTTC. The chain carries TRBV7-6 and TRBJ2-1; 7 bases line up with TRBD1. Germline trimming cut 5 bases from V and 8 bases from J; bases unmatched to any gene: 12. CDR1 is SGHVS and CDR2 is FNYEAQ in the germline V gene. The CDR3 is made up of 15 amino acids.

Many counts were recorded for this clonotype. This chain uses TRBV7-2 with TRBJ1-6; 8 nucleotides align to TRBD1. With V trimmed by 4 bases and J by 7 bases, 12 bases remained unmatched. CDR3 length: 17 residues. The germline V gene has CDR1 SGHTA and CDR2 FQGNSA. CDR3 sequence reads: CASSSISRTGRNSPLHF. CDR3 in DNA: TGTGCCAGCAGCTCCATTTCGAGGACAGGGAGGAATTCACCCCTCCACTTT.

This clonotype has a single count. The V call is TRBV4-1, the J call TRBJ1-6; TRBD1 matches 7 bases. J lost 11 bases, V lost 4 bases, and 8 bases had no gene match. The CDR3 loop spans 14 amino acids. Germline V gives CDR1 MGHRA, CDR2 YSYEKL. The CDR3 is CASSRTDRSPPLHF. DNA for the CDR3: TGCGCCAGCAGCCGAACGGACAGGAGTCCACCCCTCCACTTT.

The CDR3 nucleotides are TGTGCCAGCAGCCTCTCAGGGGAAACTAACTATGGCTACACCTTC. This codes for CASSLSGETNYGYTF. The J gene is TRBJ1-2, the V gene TRBV27, with D possibly matching TRBD1 (6 bases). Germline CDR1 and CDR2: MNHEY and SMNVEV (reference sequence). The ends were cut back, 6 bases at V and 0 bases at J, with 14 bases in the middle. The CDR3 contains 15 residues.

For the CDR3, the DNA is TGCGCCAGCAGTGAGGAGGGTCAGAGCAATCAGCCCCAGCATTTT. Its translation: CASSEEGQSNQPQHF. V is TRBV10-2 and J is TRBJ1-5; D gene unclear. The CDR3 is 15 amino acids. The V end was cut by 2 bases, the J end by 1 base, with 9 bases between. Per the germline V gene, CDR1 is WSHSY and CDR2 is SAAADI.